What follows is one TCR beta chain and its context. The data stem from a study of blood T cell repertoires in COVID-19. Overall study: Specimens from acute and convalescent COVID-19 originated in the United States, Italy and Spain.

The protocol was immunoSEQ multiplex PCR, while the TCRdb copy is restricted to in-frame clones and leaves out a portion. The sample shows about 310,000 clones, 89% of them seen only once. Living in 25 or so US areas, the participants were between roughly 18 and 90 years of age. This TCR was recovered from a woman in her 40s who had recovered from COVID-19. Sequencing was performed on PBMCs or T cells enriched from blood (not recorded which).

CDR3 sequence reads: CATSITPERGYEQYF. In DNA form, the CDR3 reads TGTGCCACCAGCATAACCCCAGAACGAGGGTACGAGCAGTACTTC. The chain combines TRBV15 with TRBJ2-7, with a weak D call TRBD2 (5 bases). Germline V CDR1 and CDR2: LNHNV, YYDKDF (reference sequence). Between the trimmed V and J ends, which lost 4 bases and 4 bases, there was a span of 17 bases. The CDR3 is 15 residues long. Variable domain in full (rest from reference TRBV15 and TRBJ2-7): DAMVIQNPRYQVTQFGKPVTLSCSQTLNHNVMYWYQQKSSQAPKLLFHYYDKDFNNEADTPDNFQSRRPNTSFCFLDIRSPGLGDTAMYLCATSITPERGYEQYFGPGTRLTVT.